These 12 T cell receptor beta chains originate from one sample sequenced in a study of blood T cells in healthy people across ages. The second PCR ran roughly 6 to 11 cycles with a sample-barcoded 5' primer and J-beta primers. One entry per CDR3 protein results from TCRdb running MiXCR on the 5' RACE reads. Of under 2,000,000 distinct CDR3 sequences in the sample, 49% were seen once. The sample taken for sequencing was blood. The receptors stem from a woman aged 40 to 50 in good health.

The sample holds a few counts of this clonotype. CDR3 loop: CATSDLGGIQETQYF. CDR3 coding DNA: TGTGCCACCAGTGATTTGGGGGGTATACAAGAGACCCAGTACTTC. The chain is built from TRBV24-1 and TRBJ2-5; D is possibly TRBD1 or TRBD2 (5 bases each). V lost 0 bases and J 2 bases, leaving 9 bases between the germline ends. Germline V gene lookup returns CDR1 KGHDR and CDR2 SFDVKD. The CDR3 is made up of 15 amino acids.

V gene TRBV7-2 combines with J gene TRBJ2-5; perhaps TRBD2 as D (6 bases). V lost 1 base and J lost 5, with 14 bases in between. The CDR3 has 15 amino acids. CDR1 is SGHTA and CDR2 is FQGNSA in the germline V gene. Here the CDR3 DNA reads TGTGCCAGCAGCTTAGAAGGGACTTCAGGGGAGACCCAGTACTTC. Its protein is CASSLEGTSGETQYF. The full variable domain, completed using reference TRBV7-2 and TRBJ2-5, is GAGVSQSPSNKVTEKGKDVELRCDPISGHTALYWYRQSLGQGLEFLIYFQGNSAPDKSGLPSDRFSAERTGGSVSTLTIQRTQQEDSAVYLCASSLEGTSGETQYFGPGTRLLVL.

Notes on this clonotype: One junction end does not reproduce the germline sequence, and a read error may be involved. The V gene is TRBV4-3, the J gene TRBJ1-6, with no clear D. CDR1 is LGHNA, CDR2 YSLEER, per germline. The CDR3 consists of 16 residues. CDR3 DNA sequence: TGCGCCGGCAGCCAAGTACGGGGCTCCTATAATTCACCCCTCCACTTT. Residues: CAGSQVRGSYNSPLHF.

This clonotype appeared a single time. J is TRBJ2-5 and V is TRBV15; 8 bases match TRBD1. The CDR3 is 13 amino acids. Trimming cost V 6 bases and J 3 bases; bases outside gene matches: 3. Germline CDR1 LNHNV, CDR2 YYDKDF (reference sequence). The CDR3 DNA follows: TGTGCCACCAGAGGACAGGGAAAAGAGACCCAGTACTTC. As protein: CATRGQGKETQYF.

The rearrangement joins TRBV27 to TRBJ2-1; D may be TRBD2 (6 bases). Trimming left V 2 bases short and J 1 base short, with 9 bases between. The CDR3 loop spans 15 amino acids. Germline V gives CDR1 MNHEY, CDR2 SMNVEV (reference sequence). The CDR3 region is CASSLAGLSYNEQFF. The DNA for the CDR3 is TGTGCCAGCAGTTTAGCGGGGTTGTCCTACAATGAGCAGTTCTTC.

DNA for the CDR3: TGTGCCAGCAGACGAGGGAGGGACAGGGGGAATGAGCAGTTCTTC. It codes for CASRRGRDRGNEQFF. The chain has TRBV6-5 and TRBJ2-1, with 11 bases fitting TRBD1. With V trimmed by 6 bases and J by 7 bases, 8 bases remained unmatched. The CDR3 sequence is 15 residues long. Per germline, CDR1 MNHEY and CDR2 SVGAGI.

This clonotype was counted a few times. The V call is TRBV5-6, the J call TRBJ1-2; D is ambiguous. This CDR3 is built from 14 residues. The germline V and J ends were trimmed by 1 base and 7 bases, with 14 bases remaining between them. The germline CDR1 and CDR2 sequences are SGHDT and YYEEEE. In nucleotides, the CDR3 is TGTGCCAGCAGCTTGCTTACTATTAGGCTTGGCTACACCTTC. Protein sequence: CASSLLTIRLGYTF.

V and J are TRBV19 and TRBJ2-1; D tentatively fits TRBD1 or TRBD2 (6 bases each). Germline V gives CDR1 LNHDA, CDR2 SQIVND (reference sequence). Trimming took off 7 bases at V and 4 bases at J, with 11 bases between the two ends. The CDR3 covers 13 residues. The CDR3 protein is CASKGGLYNEQFF. In DNA, the CDR3 is TGTGCCAGTAAGGGGGGTTTATACAATGAGCAGTTCTTC. Complete variable domain (other parts from reference TRBV19 and TRBJ2-1): DGGITQSPKYLFRKEGQNVTLSCEQNLNHDAMYWYRQDPGQGLRLIYYSQIVNDFQKGDIAEGYSVSREKKESFPLTVTSAQKNPTAFYLCASKGGLYNEQFFGPGTRLTVL.

This sequence joins TRBV5-6 and TRBJ2-7; unclear D gene. The CDR3 covers 14 residues. Germline V gives CDR1 SGHDT, CDR2 YYEEEE. The V end was cut by 4 bases, the J end by 0 bases, with 11 bases between. The CDR3 DNA sequence: TGTGCCAGCAGCGTAACGACTGGCTCCTACGAGCAGTACTTC. Translation: CASSVTTGSYEQYF.

The genes are TRBV15 and TRBJ1-5, with 7 bases matching TRBD1. With 3 bases clipped from V and 5 bases from J, the junction kept 10 bases outside the gene matches. Germline V gives CDR1 LNHNV, CDR2 YYDKDF (reference sequence). The CDR3 runs 16 residues. This CDR3 reads CATSRVASRGDQPQHF. The DNA of the CDR3 is TGTGCCACCAGCAGGGTCGCCAGCAGGGGGGATCAGCCCCAGCATTTT.

The sample holds a few counts of this clonotype. The gene calls are TRBV28 and TRBJ2-4; 9 nucleotides agree with TRBD1. CDR3 length: 15 amino acids. V lost 7 bases and J lost 7; bases outside the gene matches: 11. The germline V gene encodes CDR1 MDHEN and CDR2 SYDVKM. As DNA, the CDR3 is TGTGCCAGCACCCCGGCCGGGACAGGGACGAACATTCAGTACTTC. Protein: CASTPAGTGTNIQYF.

The chain employs TRBV9 and TRBJ2-3, with D perhaps matching TRBD1 or TRBD2 (6 bases each). The V gene's germline CDR1 is SGDLS and CDR2 YYNGEE. CDR3 size: 15 residues. V lost 3 bases and J 1 base, leaving 12 bases between the germline ends. CDR3 DNA sequence: TGTGCCAGCAGCGACCGGGGGCAACGCACAGATACGCAGTATTTT. Translating gives CASSDRGQRTDTQYF.